Following are 14 T cell receptor beta chains from one sample sequenced in a study of blood T cell repertoires in COVID-19. Assay used: immunoSEQ multiplex PCR; TCRdb lists only in-frame clones, some missing. Among about 150,000 clones listed, approximately 80% were seen once. The sample comprised PBMCs or T cells enriched from blood (not recorded which). These receptors originate from a man aged 65 to 85 who had been exposed to COVID-19.

This clone has just one count. The chain joins TRBV5-1 to TRBJ1-1; D is unclear. Germline-derived CDR1 and CDR2 are SGHRS and YFSETQ. The CDR3 covers 13 residues. The V end was cut by 2 bases, the J end by 1 base, with 6 bases between. CDR3: CASSFNRNTEAFF. As DNA, the CDR3 is TGCGCCAGCAGCTTTAACAGGAACACTGAAGCTTTCTTT.

The chain carries TRBV11-2 and TRBJ2-5, with 7 bases identical to TRBD2. The V and J ends lost 2 bases and 5 bases, in that order; junction bases with no gene match: 5. The germline V gene has CDR1 SGHAT and CDR2 FQNNGV. This CDR3 contains 14 residues. The CDR3 region is CASSLSGSGETQYF. CDR3 nucleotide sequence: TGTGCCAGCAGCTTATCGGGTAGCGGGGAGACCCAGTACTTC.

V gene TRBV4-3 combines with J gene TRBJ1-5; D remains unclear. The V end lost 0 bases, the J end lost 3 bases, and 9 bases lay between the germline ends. The CDR3 is 15 amino acids. Germline assignment: CDR1 LGHNA and CDR2 YSLEER. The CDR3 loop reads CASSQELGANQPQHF. The DNA of the CDR3 is TGCGCCAGCAGCCAAGAACTAGGCGCCAATCAGCCCCAGCATTTT.

On this clone itself: The identical CDR3 is also encoded by other nucleotide sequences in the sample. This chain links TRBV5-6 with TRBJ1-2; weak D call: TRBD1 (5 bases). The germline gives CDR1 SGHDT, CDR2 YYEEEE. The CDR3 has 13 residues. Trimming left V 1 base short and J 2 bases short, with 6 bases between. The CDR3 here is CASSLRGNYGYTF. In DNA form, the CDR3 reads TGTGCCAGCAGCTTGAGGGGAAACTATGGCTACACCTTC.

The CDR3 loop reads CASSYLGQGNYGYTF. The CDR3 DNA follows: TGTGCCAGCAGCTACCTGGGACAGGGAAACTATGGCTACACCTTC. The chain joins TRBV3-1 (or the pseudogene TRBV3-2) to TRBJ1-2; TRBD1 matches 9 bases. The CDR3 is 15 amino acids. The germline CDR1 and CDR2 sequences are LGHDT and YNNKEL (reference sequence). Trimming removed 5 bases from V and 2 bases from J; junction bases left unmatched: 6.

The chain uses TRBV10-3 and TRBJ1-3, with TRBD1 as a possible D gene (6 bases). V was cut by 4 bases and J by 0 bases, with 13 bases left in between. Per the germline V gene, CDR1 is ENHRY and CDR2 is SYGVKD. The CDR3 is made up of 16 amino acids. CDR3 protein: CAISAYRAYSGNTIYF. CDR3 sequence (DNA): TGTGCCATCAGTGCCTACAGGGCCTACTCTGGAAACACCATATATTTT.

This rearrangement joins TRBV7-2 to TRBJ2-7, with TRBD2 identical over 9 bases. V lost 1 base to trimming and J lost 5 bases; unmatched junction nucleotides: 3. The CDR3 contains 14 residues. Germline CDR1 reads SGHTA; CDR2 reads FQGNSA. The CDR3 region has the DNA TGTGCCAGCAGCTTAGGCGGGGGGGCCCACGAGCAGTACTTC. Amino acid sequence: CASSLGGGAHEQYF.

The V and J genes are TRBV13 and TRBJ2-3; tentatively, D is TRBD2 (5 bases). Germline V gene data show CDR1 as PRHDT and CDR2 as FYEKMQ (reference sequence). This CDR3 contains 15 residues. Trimming left V 4 bases short and J 8 bases short, with 19 bases between. The CDR3 region has the DNA TGTGCCAGCAGCTCATCCGGCGGGCAAAAAGGTACGCAGTATTTT. This encodes CASSSSGGQKGTQYF.

On this clone itself: A read error may produce the germline difference seen at one junction end. In DNA form, the CDR3 reads TGTGCCAGCAGTGACCGACAGGGCATTGTTTTGTTT. Translated, it gives CASSDRQGIVLF. This chain joins TRBV2 and TRBJ1-5, with 7 bases fitting TRBD1. Germline CDR1 reads SNHLY; CDR2 reads FYNNEI. The CDR3 runs 12 residues.

This chain joins TRBV7-2 and TRBJ1-2; D may be TRBD1 (6 bases). This CDR3 has 15 amino acids. Trimming pared 4 bases from V and 4 bases from J, leaving 16 bases between. From germline, CDR1 is SGHTA and CDR2 FQGNSA. The CDR3 nucleotides read TGTGCCAGCAGCTCCGGAGACAGGTCCTTCTATGGCTACACCTTC. It is translated as CASSSGDRSFYGYTF. The whole variable domain, filled in from reference TRBV7-2 and TRBJ1-2, reads GAGVSQSPSNKVTEKGKDVELRCDPISGHTALYWYRQSLGQGLEFLIYFQGNSAPDKSGLPSDRFSAERTGGSVSTLTIQRTQQEDSAVYLCASSSGDRSFYGYTFGSGTRLTVV.

This chain links TRBV5-1 with TRBJ1-1, with 7 bases matching TRBD1. This CDR3 contains 13 residues. With 2 bases clipped from V and 6 bases from J, the junction kept 4 bases outside the gene matches. Germline V gene lookup returns CDR1 SGHRS and CDR2 YFSETQ. In DNA form, the CDR3 reads TGCGCCAGCAGCTTAACAGGGGTCGCTGAAGCTTTCTTT. Protein product: CASSLTGVAEAFF.

The chain couples TRBV6-5 to TRBJ1-3, with TRBD1 identical over 8 bases. The J segment lost 0 bases and the V segment lost 8 bases, leaving 6 bases of the junction unmatched. CDR1 and CDR2 from the germline V gene are MNHEY and SVGAGI. The CDR3 covers 15 residues. The CDR3 bases are TGTGCCAGCTCTCGACAGGGGAGCTCTGGAAACACCATATATTTT. Translation gives CASSRQGSSGNTIYF.

A single count supports this clone. The chain uses TRBV5-1 and TRBJ2-3; possible D gene TRBD1, 5 bases. There are 15 residues in the CDR3. Between the trimmed V and J ends, which lost 4 bases and 2 bases, there was a span of 14 bases. Germline CDR1 is SGHRS and CDR2 is YFSETQ. In DNA form, the CDR3 reads TGCGCCAGCAGCCATAGACAGCCTACCACAGATACGCAGTATTTT. It codes for CASSHRQPTTDTQYF.

This chain links TRBV19 with TRBJ1-3; TRBD1 aligns across 7 bases. This CDR3 region has 18 residues. Germline lookup yields CDR1 LNHDA and CDR2 SQIVND (reference sequence). The J segment lost 3 bases and the V segment lost 5 bases, leaving 16 bases of the junction unmatched. The CDR3 here is CASSVGRDRRQSGNTIYF. The CDR3 nucleotides are TGTGCCAGTAGTGTCGGCCGGGACAGACGACAGAGTGGAAACACCATATATTTT.